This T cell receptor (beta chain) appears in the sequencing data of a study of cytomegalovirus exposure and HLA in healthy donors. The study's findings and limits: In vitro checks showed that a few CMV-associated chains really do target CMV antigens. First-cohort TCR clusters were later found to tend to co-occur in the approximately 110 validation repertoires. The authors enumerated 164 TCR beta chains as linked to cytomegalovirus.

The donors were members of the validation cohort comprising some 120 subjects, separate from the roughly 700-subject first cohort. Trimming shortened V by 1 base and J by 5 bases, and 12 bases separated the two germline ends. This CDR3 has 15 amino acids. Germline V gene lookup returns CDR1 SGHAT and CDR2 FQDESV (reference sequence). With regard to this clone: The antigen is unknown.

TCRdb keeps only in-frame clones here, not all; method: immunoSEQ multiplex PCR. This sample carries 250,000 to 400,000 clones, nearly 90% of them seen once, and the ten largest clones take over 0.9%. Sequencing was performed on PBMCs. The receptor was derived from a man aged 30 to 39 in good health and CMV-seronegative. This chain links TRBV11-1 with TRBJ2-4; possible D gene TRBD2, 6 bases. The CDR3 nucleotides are TGTGCCAGCAGCTTAGGCGGAGGGAATCAAAACATTCAGTACTTC. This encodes CASSLGGGNQNIQYF.